This T cell receptor (beta chain) was observed in a study of OX40 agonist ivuxolimab in advanced cancers. Study-level background: Patients received ivuxolimab, an intravenous treatment, every 2 weeks at 0.01 to 10 mg/kg. The study, taken as a whole, reports: Several nonresponders also turned out to have low normalized T-cell clonal expansion.

Repertoires were generated with immunoSEQ multiplex PCR, while TCRdb's copy carries only in-frame clones and drops some. This sample has tens of thousands of clones, with 87% found just once. The ends were cut back, 3 bases at V and 0 bases at J, with 7 bases in the middle. CDR1 is MDHEN and CDR2 is SYDVKM in the germline V gene. The CDR3 loop spans 14 amino acids. Comment on this clone: The antigen is not known.

This TCR came from an adult with an advanced solid tumor such as melanoma, head and neck, liver or kidney cancer. The chain is built from TRBV28 and TRBJ2-3, with D uncertain. The sequencing here drew on CD4+ or CD8+ T cells sorted from blood, taken in a trial of the OX40 agonist ivuxolimab. As DNA, the CDR3 is TGTGCCAGCAGTTTTTACAGTAGCACAGATACGCAGTATTTT. The encoded protein is CASSFYSSTDTQYF.